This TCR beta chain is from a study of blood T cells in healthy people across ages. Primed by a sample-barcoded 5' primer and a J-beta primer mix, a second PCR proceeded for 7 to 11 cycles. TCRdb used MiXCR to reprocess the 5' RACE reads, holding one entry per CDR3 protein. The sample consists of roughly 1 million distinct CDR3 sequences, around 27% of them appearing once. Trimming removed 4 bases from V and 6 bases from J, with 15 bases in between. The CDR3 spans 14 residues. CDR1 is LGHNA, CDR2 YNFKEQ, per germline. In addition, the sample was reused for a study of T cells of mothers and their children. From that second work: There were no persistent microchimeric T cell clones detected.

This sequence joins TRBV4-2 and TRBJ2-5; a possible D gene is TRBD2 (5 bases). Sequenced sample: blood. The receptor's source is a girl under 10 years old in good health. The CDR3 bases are TGTGCCAGCAGCCCCTCTCCGGAGGCGCAGACCCAGTACTTC. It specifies CASSPSPEAQTQYF.